A single sample is the source of the 6 T cell receptor beta chains below, sequenced in a study of blood T cell repertoires in COVID-19. TCRdb's table, derived via immunoSEQ multiplex PCR, lists solely in-frame clones and lacks some. In the table there are about 210,000 clones, approximately 78% of which are singletons. The specimen was peripheral blood. These receptors were obtained from a woman aged 70-85 years with COVID-19, enrolled during active disease.

J is TRBJ2-7 and V is TRBV7-2; 13 nucleotides align to TRBD2. The CDR3 is 15 amino acids. V gave up 5 bases and J gave up 3 bases; unmatched junction bases: 4. Germline CDR1 and CDR2: SGHTA and FQGNSA. CDR3 sequence (DNA): TGTGCCAGCAGCAGACGGACTAGCGGGAGCTACGAGCAGTACTTC. Its protein is CASSRRTSGSYEQYF. Drawing the rest from reference TRBV7-2 and TRBJ2-7, the complete variable domain is GAGVSQSPSNKVTEKGKDVELRCDPISGHTALYWYRQSLGQGLEFLIYFQGNSAPDKSGLPSDRFSAERTGGSVSTLTIQRTQQEDSAVYLCASSRRTSGSYEQYFGPGTRLTVT.

CDR3 DNA sequence: TGTGCCACCAGTGACTACAGGGGCAACTACAATGAGCAGTTCTTC. This sequence encodes CATSDYRGNYNEQFF. The chain uses TRBV24-1 and TRBJ2-1; TRBD1 matches at 7 bases. The ends lost 4 bases at V and 3 bases at J; junction bases unmatched: 5. The length of the CDR3 is 15 residues. Per germline, CDR1 KGHDR and CDR2 SFDVKD.

The V and J genes are TRBV10-2 and TRBJ2-3; 11 bases line up with TRBD2. Germline V gene data show CDR1 as WSHSY and CDR2 as SAAADI. This CDR3 region has 15 residues. Trimming cost V 5 bases and J 2 bases; bases outside gene matches: 3. This chain's CDR3 is CASSFSGRATDTQYF. In DNA form, the CDR3 reads TGCGCCAGCAGTTTTAGCGGGAGGGCCACAGATACGCAGTATTTT.

The chain joins TRBV28 to TRBJ2-5, with 12 bases aligning to TRBD2. The J segment lost 6 bases and the V segment lost 4 bases, leaving 9 bases of the junction unmatched. Germline V gives CDR1 MDHEN, CDR2 SYDVKM. The CDR3 is 16 residues long. The chain's CDR3 is CASSSPSGRALKTQYF. The CDR3 bases are TGTGCCAGCAGTTCCCCTAGCGGGAGGGCCTTGAAGACCCAGTACTTC.

The chain combines TRBV7-8 with TRBJ2-1; TRBD2 agrees at 8 bases. The CDR3 length is 15 residues. The V gene's germline CDR1 is SGHVS and CDR2 FQNEAQ. V dropped 5 bases and J dropped 2; count of bases not matched to a gene: 5. The CDR3 region is CASSLGGGPYNEQFF. The DNA for the CDR3 is TGTGCCAGCAGCCTCGGGGGGGGGCCCTACAATGAGCAGTTCTTC.

Only a few counts were recorded for this clone. The V and J genes are TRBV3-1 (or the pseudogene TRBV3-2) and TRBJ2-7; 8 bases align to TRBD2. CDR1 is LGHDT, CDR2 YNNKEL, per germline (reference sequence). This CDR3 is 16 amino acids long. Trimming at V came to 6 bases and at J to 2 bases, leaving 12 bases not matched to a gene. The CDR3 here is CASSPWSSGNTYEQYF. In nucleotides, the CDR3 is TGTGCCAGCAGTCCATGGAGTAGCGGGAATACCTACGAGCAGTACTTC.